This TCR beta chain is from a study of T cell repertoires in cytomegalovirus infection. The wider study: CMV infection plus the matching HLA type was flagged by public TCR beta signatures.

From the reads, TCRdb called clonotypes with MiXCR, one entry per CDR3 protein. The profile shows about 320,000 distinct CDR3 sequences, 9.5% of them singletons. This clonotype was picked up a small number of times. The target antigen is unknown. V was clipped by 5 bases and J by 5 bases, with 10 bases between them. The CDR3 sequence is 13 residues long. Germline-derived CDR1 and CDR2 are SGHTA and FQGTGA. General observations from the study: Accumulated public TCR beta family frequency recognized individuals carrying CMV together with the relevant HLA. Clonotypes of TCR beta that were HLA-C-restricted and CMV-specific dominated the ex vivo response.

The chain is built from TRBV7-3 and TRBJ1-5; no definite D call. This sequence originates from a human donor in good health (CMV status not recorded). Some clones in this sample may be carry-over from other donors' samples. Specimen: PBMCs. The CDR3 DNA is TGTGCCAGCAGCCCAGCCGCACATCAGCCCCAGCATTTT. It is translated as CASSPAAHQPQHF.